Listed here is a single T cell receptor beta chain. TCRdb reprocessed the RT-PCR reads via MiXCR and lists one record per CDR3 protein. The repertoire holds fewer than 800,000 distinct CDR3 sequences, 12% to 15% seen once, with 3.6% in the top ten. In germline, CDR1 is SGHRS, CDR2 YFSETQ. The CDR3 consists of 14 residues. Trimming stripped 2 bases from V and 4 bases from J, with 11 bases between. The gene calls are TRBV5-1 and TRBJ2-3; D gene ambiguous. Sequencing was carried out using memory CD4+ T cells from blood. This sequence was found in a female donor in good health, serving as a healthy control. Written as DNA, the CDR3 is TGCGCCAGCAGCTTTGAAAGTCAGGCAGATACGCAGTATTTT. The encoded protein is CASSFESQADTQYF.